The 7 T cell receptor beta chains below were found in one sample sequenced in a study of blood T cell repertoires in COVID-19. Method: immunoSEQ multiplex PCR; TCRdb's copy keeps in-frame clones and lacks some. The sample lists about 76,000 clones; 90% were seen once. The sequencing input was peripheral blood. The receptors here all came from a man between 50 and 59 years old with acute or convalescent COVID-19.

This chain uses TRBV3-1 (or the pseudogene TRBV3-2) with TRBJ2-2; 7 nucleotides match TRBD2. Germline V lookup: CDR1 LGHDT, CDR2 YNNKEL (reference sequence). J gave up 2 bases and V 6 bases, and 3 bases lay outside the gene matches. The CDR3 loop spans 14 amino acids. CDR3 coding DNA: TGTGCCAGCAGAATGACTAGCAACACCGGGGAGCTGTTTTTT. This gives the protein CASRMTSNTGELFF.

The V and J genes are TRBV28 and TRBJ2-7; maybe TRBD1 (5 bases). Per germline, CDR1 MDHEN and CDR2 SYDVKM. V was trimmed by 5 bases and J by 0 bases, leaving 11 bases between them. This CDR3 has 14 amino acids. CDR3 in amino acids: CASSRGWNSYEQYF. In DNA form, the CDR3 reads TGTGCCAGCAGTAGGGGCTGGAACTCCTACGAGCAGTACTTC.

V and J are TRBV9 and TRBJ1-2; 7 bases map to TRBD1. Trimming took 6 bases from V and 2 from J; bases not matched to a gene: 1. The CDR3 is made up of 12 amino acids. Per the germline V gene, CDR1 is SGDLS and CDR2 is YYNGEE. CDR3 region: CASKGQNYGYTF. The CDR3 DNA reads TGTGCCAGCAAGGGACAGAACTATGGCTACACCTTC.

This chain connects TRBV24-1 to TRBJ2-2, with D possibly being TRBD2 (5 bases). V gave up 4 bases and J gave up 7 bases, with 15 bases separating them. Germline lookup yields CDR1 KGHDR and CDR2 SFDVKD. The CDR3 extends over 15 amino acids. The CDR3 DNA follows: TGTGCCACCAGTGACCGCCAGGACTGGGGCGGGGAGCTGTTTTTT. Protein product: CATSDRQDWGGELFF.

The chain recombines TRBV18 with TRBJ1-3; 7 nucleotides line up with TRBD1. The CDR3 totals 18 residues. CDR1 and CDR2 (germline): KGHSH, LQKENI. The J segment lost 1 base and the V segment lost 4 bases, leaving 13 bases of the junction unmatched. The CDR3 reads CASSQRIVQGLSGNTIYF. Written as DNA, the CDR3 is TGTGCCAGCTCACAAAGAATCGTACAGGGGCTATCTGGAAACACCATATATTTT. Variable domain in full (rest from reference TRBV18 and TRBJ1-3): NAGVMQNPRHLVRRRGQEARLRCSPMKGHSHVYWYRQLPEEGLKFMVYLQKENIIDESGMPKERFSAEFPKEGPSILRIQQVVRGDSAAYFCASSQRIVQGLSGNTIYFGEGSWLTVV.

The chain carries TRBV6-2 or TRBV6-3 and TRBJ2-6; no reliable D call. Trimming took off 2 bases at V and 8 bases at J, with 10 bases between the two ends. Germline CDR1 reads MNHEY; CDR2 reads SVGEGT. CDR3 length: 14 amino acids. The CDR3: CASSYMGTSNVLTF. The DNA for the CDR3 is TGTGCCAGCAGTTACATGGGCACGTCCAACGTCCTGACTTTC.

V gene TRBV29-1 combines with J gene TRBJ2-2, with 9 bases identical to TRBD2. The germline gives CDR1 SQVTM, CDR2 ANQGSEA. The CDR3 length is 15 residues. V trimming: 5 bases; J trimming: 5 bases; junction bases outside the gene matches: 9. The CDR3 nucleotides are TGCAGCGTTTCGTTAGCGGGAGAACAGACCGGGGAGCTGTTTTTT. It translates to CSVSLAGEQTGELFF.